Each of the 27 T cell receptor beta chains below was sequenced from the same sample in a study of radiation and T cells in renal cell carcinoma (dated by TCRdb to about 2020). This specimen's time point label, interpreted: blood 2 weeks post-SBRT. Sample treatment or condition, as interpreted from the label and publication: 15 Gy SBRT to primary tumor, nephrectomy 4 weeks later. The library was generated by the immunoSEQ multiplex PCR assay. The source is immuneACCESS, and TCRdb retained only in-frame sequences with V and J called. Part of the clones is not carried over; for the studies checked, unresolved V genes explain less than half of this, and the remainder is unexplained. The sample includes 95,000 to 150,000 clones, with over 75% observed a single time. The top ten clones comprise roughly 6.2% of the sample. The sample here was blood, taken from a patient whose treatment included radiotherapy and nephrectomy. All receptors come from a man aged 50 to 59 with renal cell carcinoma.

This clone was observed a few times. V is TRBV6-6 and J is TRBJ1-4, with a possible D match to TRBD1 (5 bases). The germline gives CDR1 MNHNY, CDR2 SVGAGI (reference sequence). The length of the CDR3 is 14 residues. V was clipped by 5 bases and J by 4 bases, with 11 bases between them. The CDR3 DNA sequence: TGTGCCAGCAGTCTCCGGGACGGTAATGAAAAACTGTTTTTT. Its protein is CASSLRDGNEKLFF.

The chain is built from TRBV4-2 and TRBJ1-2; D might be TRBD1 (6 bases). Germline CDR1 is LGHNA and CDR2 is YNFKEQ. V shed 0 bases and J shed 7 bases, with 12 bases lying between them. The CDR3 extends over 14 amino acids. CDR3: CASSQEGAGSGYTF. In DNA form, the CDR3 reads TGTGCCAGCAGCCAAGAGGGGGCTGGTTCTGGCTACACCTTC.

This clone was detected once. The CDR3 DNA reads TGTGCCAGCATCCGGGGGGCCCTAATCTACAATGAGCAGTTCTTC. This gives the protein CASIRGALIYNEQFF. The J gene is TRBJ2-1, the V gene TRBV6-1; weak D call: TRBD2 (7 bases). CDR1 is MNHNS and CDR2 is SASEGT in the germline V gene. The ends were cut back, 7 bases at V and 3 bases at J, with 16 bases in the middle. The CDR3 loop spans 15 amino acids.

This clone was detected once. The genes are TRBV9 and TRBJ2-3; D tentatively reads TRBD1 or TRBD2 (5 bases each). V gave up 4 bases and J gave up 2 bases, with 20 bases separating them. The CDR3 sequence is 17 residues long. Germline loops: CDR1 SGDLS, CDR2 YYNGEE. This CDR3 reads CASSLIGGDTLTDTQYF. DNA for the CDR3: TGTGCCAGCAGCCTCATTGGGGGAGACACACTCACAGATACGCAGTATTTT.

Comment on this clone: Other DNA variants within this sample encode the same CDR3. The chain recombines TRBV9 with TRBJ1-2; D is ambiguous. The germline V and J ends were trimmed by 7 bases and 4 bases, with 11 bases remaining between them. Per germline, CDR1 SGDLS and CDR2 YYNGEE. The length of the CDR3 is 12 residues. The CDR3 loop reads CASGEDGYGYTF. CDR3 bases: TGTGCCAGCGGCGAAGATGGCTATGGCTACACCTTC. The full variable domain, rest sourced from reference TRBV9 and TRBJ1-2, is DSGVTQTPKHLITATGQRVTLRCSPRSGDLSVYWYQQSLDQGLQFLIQYYNGEERAKGNILERFSAQQFPDLHSELNLSSLELGDSALYFCASGEDGYGYTFGSGTRLTVV.

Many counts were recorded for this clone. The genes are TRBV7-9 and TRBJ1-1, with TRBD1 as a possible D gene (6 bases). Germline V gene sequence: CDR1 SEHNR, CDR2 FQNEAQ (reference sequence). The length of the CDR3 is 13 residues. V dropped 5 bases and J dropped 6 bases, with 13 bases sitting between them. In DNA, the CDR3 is TGTGCCAGCAGCCCAGGGGTTAGAGCTGAAGCTTTCTTT. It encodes CASSPGVRAEAFF. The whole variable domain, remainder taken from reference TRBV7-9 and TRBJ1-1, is DTGVSQNPRHKITKRGQNVTFRCDPISEHNRLYWYRQTLGQGPEFLTYFQNEAQLEKSRLLSDRFSAERPKGSFSTLEIQRTEQGDSAMYLCASSPGVRAEAFFGQGTRLTVV.

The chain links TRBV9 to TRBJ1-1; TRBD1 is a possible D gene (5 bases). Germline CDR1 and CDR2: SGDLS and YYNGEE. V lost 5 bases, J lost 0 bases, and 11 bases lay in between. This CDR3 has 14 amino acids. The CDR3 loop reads CASRRDSMNTEAFF. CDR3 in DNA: TGTGCCAGCAGACGGGACTCTATGAACACTGAAGCTTTCTTT. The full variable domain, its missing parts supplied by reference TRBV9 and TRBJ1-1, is DSGVTQTPKHLITATGQRVTLRCSPRSGDLSVYWYQQSLDQGLQFLIQYYNGEERAKGNILERFSAQQFPDLHSELNLSSLELGDSALYFCASRRDSMNTEAFFGQGTRLTVV.

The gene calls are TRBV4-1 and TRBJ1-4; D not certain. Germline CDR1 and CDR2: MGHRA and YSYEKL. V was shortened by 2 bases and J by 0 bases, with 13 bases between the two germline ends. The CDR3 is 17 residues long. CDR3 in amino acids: CASSQTGSGPTNEKLFF. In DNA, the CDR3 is TGCGCCAGCAGCCAAACTGGAAGCGGCCCAACTAATGAAAAACTGTTTTTT.

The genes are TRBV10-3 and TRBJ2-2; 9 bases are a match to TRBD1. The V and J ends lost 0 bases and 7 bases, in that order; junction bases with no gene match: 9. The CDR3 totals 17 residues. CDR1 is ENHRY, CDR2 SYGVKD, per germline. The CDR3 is CAISESPRDRVNGELFF. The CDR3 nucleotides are TGTGCCATCAGTGAGTCTCCCCGGGACAGGGTAAACGGGGAGCTGTTTTTT.

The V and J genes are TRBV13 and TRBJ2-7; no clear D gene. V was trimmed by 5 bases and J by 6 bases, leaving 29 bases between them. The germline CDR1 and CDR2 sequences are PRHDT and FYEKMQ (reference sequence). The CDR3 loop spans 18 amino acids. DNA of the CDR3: TGTGCCAGCAGCGCGTCCTCTGATAGAACTAAGTCCTATAGCGAGCAGTACTTC. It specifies CASSASSDRTKSYSEQYF. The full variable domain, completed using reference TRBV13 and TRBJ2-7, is AAGVIQSPRHLIKEKRETATLKCYPIPRHDTVYWYQQGPGQDPQFLISFYEKMQSDKGSIPDRFSAQQFSDYHSELNMSSLELGDSALYFCASSASSDRTKSYSEQYFGPGTRLTVT.

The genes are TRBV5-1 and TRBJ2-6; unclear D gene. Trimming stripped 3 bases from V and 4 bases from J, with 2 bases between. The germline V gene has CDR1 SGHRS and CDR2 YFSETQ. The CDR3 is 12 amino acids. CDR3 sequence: CASSYGANVLTF. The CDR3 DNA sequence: TGCGCCAGCAGCTACGGGGCCAACGTCCTGACTTTC.

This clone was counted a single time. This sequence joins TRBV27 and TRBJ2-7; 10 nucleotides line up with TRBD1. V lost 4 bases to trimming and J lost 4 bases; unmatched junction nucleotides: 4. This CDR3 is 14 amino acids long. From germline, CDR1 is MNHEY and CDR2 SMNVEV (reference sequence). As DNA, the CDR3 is TGTGCCAGCAGTTGGGGACAGGGGCGGTACGAGCAGTACTTC. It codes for CASSWGQGRYEQYF.

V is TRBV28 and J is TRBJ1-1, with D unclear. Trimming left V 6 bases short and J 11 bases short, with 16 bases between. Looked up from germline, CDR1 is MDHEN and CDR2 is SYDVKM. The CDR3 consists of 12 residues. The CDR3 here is CASSRGRSFAFF. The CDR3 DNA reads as TGTGCCAGCAGCCGAGGACGATCCTTCGCTTTCTTT. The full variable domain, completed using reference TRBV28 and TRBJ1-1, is DVKVTQSSRYLVKRTGEKVFLECVQDMDHENMFWYRQDPGLGLRLIYFSYDVKMKEKGDIPEGYSVSREKKERFSLILESASTNQTSMYLCASSRGRSFAFFGQGTRLTVV.

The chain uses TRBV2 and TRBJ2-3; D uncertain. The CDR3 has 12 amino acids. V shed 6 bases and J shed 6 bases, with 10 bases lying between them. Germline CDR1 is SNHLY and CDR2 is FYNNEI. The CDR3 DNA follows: TGTGCCAGCAGGGATCCCACGGATACGCAGTATTTT. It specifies CASRDPTDTQYF.

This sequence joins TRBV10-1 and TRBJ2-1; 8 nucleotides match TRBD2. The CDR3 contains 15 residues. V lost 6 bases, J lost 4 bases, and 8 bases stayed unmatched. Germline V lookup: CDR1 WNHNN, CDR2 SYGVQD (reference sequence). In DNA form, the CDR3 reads TGCGCCAGCAGCCCAATAGCGGGATCTTACAATGAGCAGTTCTTC. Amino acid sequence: CASSPIAGSYNEQFF.

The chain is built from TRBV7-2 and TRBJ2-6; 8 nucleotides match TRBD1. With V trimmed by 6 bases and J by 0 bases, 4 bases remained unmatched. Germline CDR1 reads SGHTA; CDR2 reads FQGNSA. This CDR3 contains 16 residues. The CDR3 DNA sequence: TGTGCCAGCAGACGGACAGGGCGCTCTGGGGCCAACGTCCTGACTTTC. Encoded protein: CASRRTGRSGANVLTF.

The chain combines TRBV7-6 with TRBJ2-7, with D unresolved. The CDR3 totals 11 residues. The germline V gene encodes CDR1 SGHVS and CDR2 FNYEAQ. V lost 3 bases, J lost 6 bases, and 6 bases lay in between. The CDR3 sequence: CASSLTSEQYF. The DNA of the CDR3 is TGTGCCAGCAGCTTGACATCCGAGCAGTACTTC.

The CDR3 nucleotides are TGTGCCAGTAGTATTCAGGGGGCGAGCACTGAAGCTTTCTTT. Encoded protein: CASSIQGASTEAFF. V usage is TRBV19 and J usage is TRBJ1-1; 8 bases fit TRBD1. The CDR3 length is 14 residues. After removal of 3 bases from V and 4 bases from J, the junction contained 4 bases not matched to a gene. CDR1 is LNHDA and CDR2 is SQIVND in the germline V gene (reference sequence).

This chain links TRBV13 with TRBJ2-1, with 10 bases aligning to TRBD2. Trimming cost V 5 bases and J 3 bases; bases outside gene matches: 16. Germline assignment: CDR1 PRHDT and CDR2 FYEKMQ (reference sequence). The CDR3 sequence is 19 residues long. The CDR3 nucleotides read TGTGCCAGCAGCGACCAAGCGGGAGGGGTCAGGGGAAACTACAATGAGCAGTTCTTC. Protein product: CASSDQAGGVRGNYNEQFF.

The CDR3 loop is CAGSGTSASYEQYF. CDR3 DNA sequence: TGTGCCGGCTCCGGGACTAGCGCTTCCTACGAGCAGTACTTC. This chain connects TRBV6-1 to TRBJ2-7, with 10 bases identical to TRBD2. CDR3 length: 14 residues. Trimming at V came to 11 bases and at J to 1 base, leaving 8 bases not matched to a gene. Per germline, CDR1 MNHNS and CDR2 SASEGT.

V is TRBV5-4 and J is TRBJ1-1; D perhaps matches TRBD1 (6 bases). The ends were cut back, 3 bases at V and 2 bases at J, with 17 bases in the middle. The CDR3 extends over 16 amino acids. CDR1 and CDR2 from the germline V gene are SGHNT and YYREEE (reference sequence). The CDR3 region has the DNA TGTGCCAGCAGCTCCCGGGACACCCGATATAACACTGAAGCTTTCTTT. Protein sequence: CASSSRDTRYNTEAFF.

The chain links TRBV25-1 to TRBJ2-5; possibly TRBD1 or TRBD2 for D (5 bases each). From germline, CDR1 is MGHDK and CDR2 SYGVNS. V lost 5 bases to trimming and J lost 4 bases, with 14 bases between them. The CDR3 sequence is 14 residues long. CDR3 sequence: CASSQMGVGETQYF. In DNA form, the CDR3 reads TGTGCCAGCAGTCAGATGGGGGTTGGAGAGACCCAGTACTTC.

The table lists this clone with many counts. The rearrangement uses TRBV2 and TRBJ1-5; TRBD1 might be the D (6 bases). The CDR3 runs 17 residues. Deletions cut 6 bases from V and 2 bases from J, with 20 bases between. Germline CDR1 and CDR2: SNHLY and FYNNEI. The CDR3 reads CASRGWTAGGGNQPQHF. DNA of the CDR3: TGTGCCAGCAGGGGGTGGACAGCCGGGGGAGGCAATCAGCCCCAGCATTTT.

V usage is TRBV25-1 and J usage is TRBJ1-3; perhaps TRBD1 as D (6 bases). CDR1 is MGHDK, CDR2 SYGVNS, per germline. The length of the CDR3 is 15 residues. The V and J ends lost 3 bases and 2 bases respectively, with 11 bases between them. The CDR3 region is CASSDATGPGNTIYF. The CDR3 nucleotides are TGTGCCAGCAGTGACGCGACAGGTCCTGGAAACACCATATATTTT. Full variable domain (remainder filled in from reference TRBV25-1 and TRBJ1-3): EADIYQTPRYLVIGTGKKITLECSQTMGHDKMYWYQQDPGMELHLIHYSYGVNSTEKGDLSSESTVSRIRTEHFPLTLESARPSHTSQYLCASSDATGPGNTIYFGEGSWLTVV.

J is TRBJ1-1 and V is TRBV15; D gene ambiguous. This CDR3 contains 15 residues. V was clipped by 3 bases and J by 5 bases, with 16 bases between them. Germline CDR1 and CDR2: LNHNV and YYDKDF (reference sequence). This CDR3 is CATSRVDGSLTEAFF. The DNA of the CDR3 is TGTGCCACCAGCAGGGTAGACGGCTCTTTGACTGAAGCTTTCTTT.

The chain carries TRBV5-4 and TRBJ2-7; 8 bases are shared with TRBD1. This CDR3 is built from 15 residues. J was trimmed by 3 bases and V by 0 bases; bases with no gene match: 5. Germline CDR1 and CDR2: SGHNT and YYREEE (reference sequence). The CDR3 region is CASSLGVRGRYEQYF. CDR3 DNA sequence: TGTGCCAGCAGCTTGGGTGTCAGGGGGCGCTACGAGCAGTACTTC.

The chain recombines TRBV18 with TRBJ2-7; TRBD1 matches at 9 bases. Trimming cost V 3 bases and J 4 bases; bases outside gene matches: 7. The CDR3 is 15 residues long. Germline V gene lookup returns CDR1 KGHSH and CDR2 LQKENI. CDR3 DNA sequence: TGTGCCAGCTCACCCAGTCCCGGGACAGGGTACGAGCAGTACTTC. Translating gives CASSPSPGTGYEQYF.